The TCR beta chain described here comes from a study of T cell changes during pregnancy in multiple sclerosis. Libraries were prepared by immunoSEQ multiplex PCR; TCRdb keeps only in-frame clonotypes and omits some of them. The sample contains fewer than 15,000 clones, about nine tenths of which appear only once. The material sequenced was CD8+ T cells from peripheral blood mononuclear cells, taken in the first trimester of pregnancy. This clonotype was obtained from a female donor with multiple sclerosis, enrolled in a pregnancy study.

CDR3 in amino acids: CASMVAGGTGELFF. The CDR3 DNA is TGCGCCAGCATGGTGGCGGGGGGCACCGGGGAGCTGTTTTTT. The rearrangement links TRBV10-2 to TRBJ2-2, with 8 bases fitting TRBD2. V dropped 7 bases and J dropped 4; count of bases not matched to a gene: 5. Germline V gene lookup returns CDR1 WSHSY and CDR2 SAAADI. The CDR3 contains 14 residues.